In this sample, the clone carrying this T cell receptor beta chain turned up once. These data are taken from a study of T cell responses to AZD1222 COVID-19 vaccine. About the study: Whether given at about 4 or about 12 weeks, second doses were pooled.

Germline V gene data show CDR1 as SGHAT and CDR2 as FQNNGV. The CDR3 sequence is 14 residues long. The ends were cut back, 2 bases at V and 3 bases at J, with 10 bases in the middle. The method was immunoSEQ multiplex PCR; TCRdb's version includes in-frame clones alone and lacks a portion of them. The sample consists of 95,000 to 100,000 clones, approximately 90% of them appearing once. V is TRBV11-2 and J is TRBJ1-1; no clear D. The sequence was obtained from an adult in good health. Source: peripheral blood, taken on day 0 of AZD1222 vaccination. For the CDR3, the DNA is TGTGCCAGCAGCTTAACCCCAGGAGACACTGAAGCTTTCTTT. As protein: CASSLTPGDTEAFF.